This T cell receptor (beta chain) stems from a study of cytomegalovirus exposure and HLA in healthy donors. Study results and limitations: As a later analysis showed, a missense DCLRE1C variant was linked to trimming of TCR beta V- and J-genes.

In the case of this clone: Antigen: not known.

This CDR3 contains 16 residues. The junction had 8 bases not matched to a gene; V was cut back by 4 bases and J by 6 bases. Per the germline V gene, CDR1 is SGHTS and CDR2 is YDEGEE. A multiplex PCR was run with 60 Vbeta primers and 13 Jbeta primers. Using immunoSEQ multiplex PCR, the repertoire was profiled, and TCRdb retains in-frame clones only, with some absent. Among approximately 150,000 clones listed, more than 65% were seen once. The receptor comes from a man aged 30 to 39 in good health and CMV-seropositive. The chain recombines TRBV5-8 with TRBJ2-3; TRBD2 agrees at 13 bases. Sequences were obtained from PBMCs. The CDR3 is CASSAGLAGPRDTQYF. The CDR3 region has the DNA TGTGCCAGCAGCGCGGGACTAGCGGGACCTCGGGATACGCAGTATTTT.